Following are 9 T cell receptor beta chains from one sample sequenced in a study of blood T cell repertoires in COVID-19. TCRdb's copy holds only in-frame clones and misses some; the assay was immunoSEQ multiplex PCR. The table has under 150,000 clones, more than 75% seen once. Sequenced input: peripheral blood. These receptors were taken from a man in his sixties with COVID-19, enrolled during active disease.

This chain uses TRBV5-5 with TRBJ1-2; 8 positions agree with TRBD1. Trimming at V came to 0 bases and at J to 7 bases, leaving 11 bases not matched to a gene. The CDR3 extends over 16 amino acids. Germline V gives CDR1 SGHKS, CDR2 YYEKEE (reference sequence). The CDR3 DNA sequence: TGTGCCAGCAGCTTGGGGAGGGACAGGCCCATCCCTGGCTACACCTTC. As protein: CASSLGRDRPIPGYTF.

The chain couples TRBV6-2 or TRBV6-3 to TRBJ2-7; no definite D call. The CDR3 runs 15 residues. Germline lookup yields CDR1 MNHEY and CDR2 SVGEGT. Trimming cost V 0 bases and J 0 bases, with 9 bases left between them. The DNA of the CDR3 is TGTGCCAGCAGTTACTCGACCGGGTTCTCCTACGAGCAGTACTTC. It encodes CASSYSTGFSYEQYF.

This chain joins TRBV5-4 and TRBJ2-5; 12 bases fit TRBD2. The V and J ends lost 5 bases and 3 bases, in that order; junction bases with no gene match: 11. The germline V gene encodes CDR1 SGHNT and CDR2 YYREEE (reference sequence). This CDR3 is built from 17 residues. CDR3 sequence: CASRSGLAGRGEETQYF. The CDR3, as DNA: TGTGCCAGCAGATCCGGACTAGCGGGAAGAGGGGAAGAGACCCAGTACTTC.

V and J are TRBV2 and TRBJ2-7; 11 nucleotides line up with TRBD1. V was clipped by 4 bases and J by 5 bases; unmatched bases: 1. There are 13 residues in the CDR3. In germline, CDR1 is SNHLY, CDR2 FYNNEI. CDR3 coding DNA: TGTGCCAGCAGTGGGACAGGGGGCAACGAGCAGTACTTC. Translated: CASSGTGGNEQYF.

V usage is TRBV7-2 and J usage is TRBJ1-5; D possibly corresponds to TRBD1 (6 bases). Deletions cut 4 bases from V and 0 bases from J, with 10 bases between. Germline CDR1 reads SGHTA; CDR2 reads FQGNSA. The CDR3 runs 15 residues. The CDR3 protein is CASSWDIYSNQPQHF. The CDR3 coding sequence is TGTGCCAGCAGCTGGGACATATATAGCAATCAGCCCCAGCATTTT.

This chain uses TRBV10-2 with TRBJ2-6; D might be TRBD1 (6 bases). The CDR3 runs to 15 residues. In germline, CDR1 is WSHSY, CDR2 SAAADI. The germline V and J ends were trimmed by 0 bases and 4 bases, with 7 bases remaining between them. In nucleotides, the CDR3 is TGCGCCAGCAGTGAGTCGGGGGCGGGGGCCAACGTCCTGACTTTC. Protein product: CASSESGAGANVLTF.

The V gene is TRBV5-1, the J gene TRBJ2-3; possible D gene TRBD1, 6 bases. Per germline, CDR1 SGHRS and CDR2 YFSETQ. The V end lost 2 bases, the J end lost 2 bases, and 15 bases lay between the germline ends. The CDR3 extends over 16 amino acids. This CDR3 reads CASSLTGTPYTDTQYF. The CDR3 bases are TGCGCCAGCAGCTTAACCGGGACACCCTACACAGATACGCAGTATTTT.

This chain links TRBV11-3 with TRBJ2-2, with 11 bases matching TRBD2. Germline values: CDR1 SGHNT, CDR2 YENEEA. CDR3 length: 16 amino acids. Trimming took 0 bases from V and 7 from J; bases not matched to a gene: 4. The DNA for the CDR3 is TGTGCCAGCAGCTTAGACACTAGCGGGAGCGACGGGGAGCTGTTTTTT. This sequence encodes CASSLDTSGSDGELFF. Supplemented by reference TRBV11-3 and TRBJ2-2, the full variable domain reads EAGVVQSPRYKIIEKKQPVAFWCNPISGHNTLYWYLQNLGQGPELLIRYENEEAVDDSQLPKDRFSAERLKGVDSTLKIQPAELGDSAVYLCASSLDTSGSDGELFFGEGSRLTVL.

CDR3 sequence: CASSSEVLFGNEQFF. CDR3 sequence (DNA): TGCGCCAGCAGCTCGGAGGTACTCTTTGGGAATGAGCAGTTCTTC. The chain links TRBV5-1 to TRBJ2-1; D possibly corresponds to TRBD2 (5 bases). The CDR3 contains 15 residues. The germline CDR1 and CDR2 sequences are SGHRS and YFSETQ. V lost 3 bases, J lost 7 bases, and 17 bases lay in between.